A selection of T cell receptor beta chains follows, all from one sample in a study of T-cell memory formation after mild COVID-19. One entry per CDR3 protein results from TCRdb running MiXCR on the 5' RACE reads. The sample includes about 410,000 distinct CDR3 sequences, under 25% of them seen just once. The material sequenced was PBMCs or a T cell subset sorted from them (not recorded which). The receptors stem from an adult woman who had mild COVID-19 (a few samples of this study predate the infection). Cell type and time point are not known. Both conserved end residues are part of each CDR3. Each record gives: clone size, J gene, D gene, V gene, CDR3 DNA, CDR3 protein. The D gene is left open where the match is weak. Only some rows state a clone size, as once, few, many or a class for expanded clones.

>few|TRBJ1-2|.|TRBV12-3/TRBV12-4
TGTGCCAGCAGTTTCACAGCTCCTAACTATGGCTACACCTTC
CASSFTAPNYGYTF
>few|TRBJ2-3|.|TRBV20-1
TGCAGTGCTGAGTCCCCCATCGCCCCCTCTACGCAGTATTTT
CSAESPIAPSTQYF
>.|TRBJ2-2|.|TRBV27
TGTGCCAGCAGTACAGTTAACACCGGGGAGCTGTTTTTT
CASSTVNTGELFF
>few|TRBJ1-2|.|TRBV6-2/TRBV6-3
TGTGCCAGCAGTTACCCGATCTATGGCTACACCTTC
CASSYPIYGYTF
>few|TRBJ2-3|.|TRBV20-1
TGCAGTGCTGGGAGGACCACCAGCACAGATACGCAGTATTTT
CSAGRTTSTDTQYF
>few|TRBJ1-2|.|TRBV12-3/TRBV12-4
TGTGCCAGCATCCCCGGGGGGACGCCGGGATATGTTGGCTACACCTTC
CASIPGGTPGYVGYTF
>.|TRBJ2-1|.|TRBV20-1
TGCAGTGCTGGGGACTTGACCGGATACAATGAGCAGTTCTTC
CSAGDLTGYNEQFF
>.|TRBJ2-3|.|TRBV19
TGTGCCAGTACCACGGGACCCTCGTCGGCGGATACGCAGTATTTT
CASTTGPSSADTQYF
>.|TRBJ2-1|.|TRBV7-8
TGTGCCAGCAGCCCCGAAGGGGCGGGCTCCTACAATGAGCAGTTCTTC
CASSPEGAGSYNEQFF
>few|TRBJ1-2|.|TRBV4-3
TGCGCCAGCAGTCGTTACGGGCCAGGGAATTCGGATGGCTACACCTTC
CASSRYGPGNSDGYTF
>few|TRBJ1-3|TRBD1|TRBV19
TGTGCCAGTCTCCTGGACAGGCGCGGAAACACCATATATTTT
CASLLDRRGNTIYF
>many|TRBJ2-7|.|TRBV5-4
TGTGCCAGCAGCTTGGACTCACGCGGGATGATATACGAGCAGTACTTC
CASSLDSRGMIYEQYF
>.|TRBJ2-3|.|TRBV29-1
TGCAGCGTTGAAGATCGCCGGGGCACAGATACGCAGTATTTT
CSVEDRRGTDTQYF
>.|TRBJ2-2|.|TRBV29-1
TGCAGCGTTGAAGAAAAGAACACCGGGGAGCTGTTTTTT
CSVEEKNTGELFF
>.|TRBJ1-1|.|TRBV29-1
TGCAGCGTTGAAAAGAGATTGGCGAACACTGAAGCTTTCTTT
CSVEKRLANTEAFF
>few|TRBJ1-1|TRBD1|TRBV7-9
TGTGCCAGCAGCTCCCGGGGACAGACCTCGAACACTGAAGCTTTCTTT
CASSSRGQTSNTEAFF
>.|TRBJ1-1|.|TRBV2
TGTGCCAGCAGCCGGGACACTAACACTGAAGCTTTCTTT
CASSRDTNTEAFF
>.|TRBJ2-1|TRBD2|TRBV18
TGTGCCAGCTTCACCACCTTCCTAGCGGGACCAGCGGAGCAGTTCTTC
CASFTTFLAGPAEQFF
>.|TRBJ2-2|TRBD2|TRBV5-1
TGCGCCAGCAGTTTACTTGGACTAGCGGGGGGGCCCGGGGAGCTGTTTTTT
CASSLLGLAGGPGELFF
>few|TRBJ2-7|TRBD1|TRBV29-1
TGCAGCGTCGCGGGAGGGGACAGGGGGAAATACGAGCAGTACTTC
CSVAGGDRGKYEQYF
>.|TRBJ2-3|.|TRBV11-2
TGTGCCAGCAGCTTATGGGCAGAGAGGAGCACAGATACGCAGTATTTT
CASSLWAERSTDTQYF
>.|TRBJ2-7|TRBD1|TRBV5-1
TGCGCCAGCAGCTTGTGGGACAGCTCCTACGAGCAGTACTTC
CASSLWDSSYEQYF
>.|TRBJ2-6|.|TRBV5-1
TGCGCCAGCTCAGATGCTGGGGCCAACGTCCTGACTTTC
CASSDAGANVLTF
>.|TRBJ1-1|.|TRBV27
TGTGCCAGCGTAGGGCTTTCCATGAACACTGAAGCTTTCTTT
CASVGLSMNTEAFF
>.|TRBJ2-5|.|TRBV5-5
TGTGCCAGCAGCTCGCCAGACCGGGGGTACCAAGAGACCCAGTACTTC
CASSSPDRGYQETQYF
>.|TRBJ1-2|TRBD1|TRBV5-1
TGCGCCAGCAGCTTGGGCGCGGGACAGGGGAACTATGGCTACACCTTC
CASSLGAGQGNYGYTF
>few|TRBJ2-4|.|TRBV20-1
TGCAGTGCTAGAGATGGGGGGAACATTCAGTACTTC
CSARDGGNIQYF
>few|TRBJ2-1|.|TRBV6-2/TRBV6-3
TGTGCCAGCAGCCTACTTGAACACGGCTACAATGAGCAGTTCTTC
CASSLLEHGYNEQFF